This T cell receptor (beta chain) was identified during a study of blood T cell repertoires in COVID-19. Study summary: Samples representing acute and convalescent COVID-19 were sourced from the United States, Italy and Spain. The cDNA or gDNA used as material had been derived from T cells, B-cell-depleted T cells, or PBMCs.

Trimming at V came to 7 bases and at J to 3 bases, leaving 14 bases not matched to a gene. Per germline, CDR1 SQVTM and CDR2 ANQGSEA. This CDR3 has 16 residues. Per the study methods: Amplification from reference gene primers served as the basis for estimated nucleated cell counts. Sequencing was performed with immunoSEQ multiplex PCR; in TCRdb, only in-frame clones are kept and a portion is missing. The V and J calls and the clone size are those of that table, but D and trimming were determined from the DNA. The sample has more than 45,000 clones, approximately 86% seen once. The source of this sequence is a woman between 65 and 79 years old with active COVID-19. The chain has TRBV29-1 and TRBJ2-3, with 9 bases matching TRBD1. Sequencing input: peripheral blood. In nucleotides, the CDR3 is TGCAGCGCTGGGGAGCCGACAGGGGGGTTTACAGATACGCAGTATTTT. Translation gives CSAGEPTGGFTDTQYF.